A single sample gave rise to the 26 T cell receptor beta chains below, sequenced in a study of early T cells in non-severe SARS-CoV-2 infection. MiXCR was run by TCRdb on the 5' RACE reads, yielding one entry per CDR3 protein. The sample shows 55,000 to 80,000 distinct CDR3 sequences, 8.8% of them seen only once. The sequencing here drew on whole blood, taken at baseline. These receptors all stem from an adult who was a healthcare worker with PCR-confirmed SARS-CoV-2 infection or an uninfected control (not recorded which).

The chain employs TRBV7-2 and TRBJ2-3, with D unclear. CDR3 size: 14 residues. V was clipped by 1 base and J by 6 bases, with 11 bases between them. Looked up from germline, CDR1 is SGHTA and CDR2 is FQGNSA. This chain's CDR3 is CASSLVVLPDTQYF. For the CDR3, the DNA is TGTGCCAGCAGCTTAGTGGTTTTACCCGATACGCAGTATTTT.

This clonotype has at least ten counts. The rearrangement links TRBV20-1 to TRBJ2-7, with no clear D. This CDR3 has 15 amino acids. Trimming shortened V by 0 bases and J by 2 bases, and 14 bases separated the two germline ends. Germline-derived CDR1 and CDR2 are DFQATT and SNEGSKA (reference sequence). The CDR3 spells CSARDQSRSTYEQYF. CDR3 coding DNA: TGCAGTGCTAGAGACCAGTCGCGTTCCACCTACGAGCAGTACTTC.

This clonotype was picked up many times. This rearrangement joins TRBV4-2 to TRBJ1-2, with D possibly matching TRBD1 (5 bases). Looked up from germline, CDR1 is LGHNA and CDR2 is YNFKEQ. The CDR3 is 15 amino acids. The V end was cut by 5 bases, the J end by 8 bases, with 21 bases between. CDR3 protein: CASSEGRTLSAGYTF. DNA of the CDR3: TGTGCCAGCAGCGAAGGCCGGACACTATCGGCCGGCTACACCTTC.

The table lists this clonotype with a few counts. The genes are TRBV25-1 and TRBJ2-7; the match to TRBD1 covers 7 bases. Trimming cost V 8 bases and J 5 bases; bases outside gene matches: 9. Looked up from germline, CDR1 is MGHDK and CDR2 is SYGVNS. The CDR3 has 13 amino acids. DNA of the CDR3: TGTGCCAGCTCCCTAGGGGACAGTAACGAGCAGTACTTC. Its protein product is CASSLGDSNEQYF.

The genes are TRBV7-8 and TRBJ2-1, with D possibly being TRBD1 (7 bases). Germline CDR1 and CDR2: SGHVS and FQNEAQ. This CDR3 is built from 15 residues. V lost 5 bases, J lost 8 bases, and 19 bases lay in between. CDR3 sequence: CASSHGIGGGDEQFF. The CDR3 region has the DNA TGTGCCAGCAGCCATGGAATAGGGGGCGGGGATGAGCAGTTCTTC.

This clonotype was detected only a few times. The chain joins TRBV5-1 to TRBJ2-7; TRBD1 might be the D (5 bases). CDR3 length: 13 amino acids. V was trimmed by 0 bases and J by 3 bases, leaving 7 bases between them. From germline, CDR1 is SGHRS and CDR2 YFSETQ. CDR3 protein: CASSLGQLYEQYF. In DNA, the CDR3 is TGCGCCAGCAGCTTGGGACAGCTCTACGAGCAGTACTTC.

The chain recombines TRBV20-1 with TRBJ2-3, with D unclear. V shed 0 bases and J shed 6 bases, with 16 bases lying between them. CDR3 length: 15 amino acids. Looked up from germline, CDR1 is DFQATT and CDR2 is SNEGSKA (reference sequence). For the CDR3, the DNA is TGCAGTGCTAGAGATGCCTCCTTTGTCATGGATACGCAGTATTTT. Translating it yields CSARDASFVMDTQYF.

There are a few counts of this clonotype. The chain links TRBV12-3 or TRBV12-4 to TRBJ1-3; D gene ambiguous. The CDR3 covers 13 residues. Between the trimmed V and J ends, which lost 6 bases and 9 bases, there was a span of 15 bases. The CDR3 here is CASRPLGRVTIYF. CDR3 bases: TGTGCCAGCAGACCCCTTGGTAGGGTCACCATATATTTT.

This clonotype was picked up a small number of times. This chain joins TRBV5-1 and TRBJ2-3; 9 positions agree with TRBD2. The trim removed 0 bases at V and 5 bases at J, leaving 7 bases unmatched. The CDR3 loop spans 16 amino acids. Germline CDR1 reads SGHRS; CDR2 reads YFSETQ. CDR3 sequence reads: CASSLVAGEEEDTQYF. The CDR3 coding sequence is TGCGCCAGCAGCTTGGTAGCGGGAGAGGAGGAAGATACGCAGTATTTT.

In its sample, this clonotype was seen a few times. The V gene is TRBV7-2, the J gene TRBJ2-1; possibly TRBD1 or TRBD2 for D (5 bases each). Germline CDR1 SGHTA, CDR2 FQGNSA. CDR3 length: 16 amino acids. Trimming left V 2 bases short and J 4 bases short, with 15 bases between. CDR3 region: CASSLFSRGAYNEQFF. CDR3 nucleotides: TGTGCCAGCAGCTTATTTAGTAGGGGAGCGTACAATGAGCAGTTCTTC.

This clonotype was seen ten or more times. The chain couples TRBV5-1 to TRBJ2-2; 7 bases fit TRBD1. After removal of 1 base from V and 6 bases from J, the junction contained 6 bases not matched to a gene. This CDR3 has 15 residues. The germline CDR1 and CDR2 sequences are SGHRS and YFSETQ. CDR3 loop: CASSLTQGSAGELFF. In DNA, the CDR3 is TGCGCCAGCAGCTTGACACAGGGGTCGGCCGGGGAGCTGTTTTTT.

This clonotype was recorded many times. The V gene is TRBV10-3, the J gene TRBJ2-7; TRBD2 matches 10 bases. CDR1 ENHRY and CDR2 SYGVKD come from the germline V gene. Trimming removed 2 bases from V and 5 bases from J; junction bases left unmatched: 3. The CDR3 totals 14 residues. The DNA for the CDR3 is TGTGCCATCAGTGAGAGGCTAGCGGGAGACGAGCAGTACTTC. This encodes CAISERLAGDEQYF.

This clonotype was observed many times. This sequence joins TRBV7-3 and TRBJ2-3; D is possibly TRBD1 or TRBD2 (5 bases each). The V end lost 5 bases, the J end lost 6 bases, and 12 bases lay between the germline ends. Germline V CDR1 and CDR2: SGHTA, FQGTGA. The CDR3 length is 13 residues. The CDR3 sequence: CASSPGPQDTQYF. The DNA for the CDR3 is TGTGCCAGCAGCCCGGGACCCCAGGATACGCAGTATTTT.

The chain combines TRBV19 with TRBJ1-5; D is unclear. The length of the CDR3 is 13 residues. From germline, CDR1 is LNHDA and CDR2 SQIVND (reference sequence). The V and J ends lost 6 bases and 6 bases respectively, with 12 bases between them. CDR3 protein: CASSPGGLQPQHF. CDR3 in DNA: TGTGCCAGTAGCCCGGGAGGGCTTCAGCCCCAGCATTTT.

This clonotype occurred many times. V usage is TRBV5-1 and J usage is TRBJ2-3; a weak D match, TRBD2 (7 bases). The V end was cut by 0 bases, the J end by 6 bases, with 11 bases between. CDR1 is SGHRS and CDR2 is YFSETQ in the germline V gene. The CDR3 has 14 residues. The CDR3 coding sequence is TGCGCCAGCAGCTTGGAAGGGGGGGTCGATACGCAGTATTTT. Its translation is CASSLEGGVDTQYF. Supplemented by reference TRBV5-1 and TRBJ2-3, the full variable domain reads KAGVTQTPRYLIKTRGQQVTLSCSPISGHRSVSWYQQTPGQGLQFLFEYFSETQRNKGNFPGRFSGRQFSNSRSEMNVSTLELGDSALYLCASSLEGGVDTQYFGPGTRLTVL.

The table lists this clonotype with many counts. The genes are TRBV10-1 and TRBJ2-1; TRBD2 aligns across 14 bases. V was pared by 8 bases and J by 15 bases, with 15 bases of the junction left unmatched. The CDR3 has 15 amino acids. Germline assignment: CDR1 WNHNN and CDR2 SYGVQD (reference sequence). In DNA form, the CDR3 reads TGCGCCAGCTCGCCCGGGACTAGCGGGAGAGGATCGCCGTTCTTC. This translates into CASSPGTSGRGSPFF.

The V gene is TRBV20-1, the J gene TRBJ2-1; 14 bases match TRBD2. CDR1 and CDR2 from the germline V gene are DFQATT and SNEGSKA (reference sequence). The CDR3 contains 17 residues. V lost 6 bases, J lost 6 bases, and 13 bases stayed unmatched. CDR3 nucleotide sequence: TGCAGTGCCCGACTAGCGGGGGGGTCAACCAGATTCAATGAGCAGTTCTTC. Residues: CSARLAGGSTRFNEQFF.

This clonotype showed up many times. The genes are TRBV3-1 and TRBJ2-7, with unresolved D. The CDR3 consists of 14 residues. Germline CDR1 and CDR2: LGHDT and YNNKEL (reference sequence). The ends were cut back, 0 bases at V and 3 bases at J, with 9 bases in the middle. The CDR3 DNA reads TGTGCCAGCAGCCAAGAAGTCAGAGACTACGAGCAGTACTTC. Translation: CASSQEVRDYEQYF.

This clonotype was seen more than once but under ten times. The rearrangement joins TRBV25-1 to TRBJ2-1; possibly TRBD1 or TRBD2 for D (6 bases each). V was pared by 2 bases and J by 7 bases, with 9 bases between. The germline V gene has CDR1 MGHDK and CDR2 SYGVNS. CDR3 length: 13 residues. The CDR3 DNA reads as TGTGCCAGCAGTGAAGGAGGGGGAAATGAGCAGTTCTTC. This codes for CASSEGGGNEQFF. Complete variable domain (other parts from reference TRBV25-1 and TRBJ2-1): EADIYQTPRYLVIGTGKKITLECSQTMGHDKMYWYQQDPGMELHLIHYSYGVNSTEKGDLSSESTVSRIRTEHFPLTLESARPSHTSQYLCASSEGGGNEQFFGPGTRLTVL.

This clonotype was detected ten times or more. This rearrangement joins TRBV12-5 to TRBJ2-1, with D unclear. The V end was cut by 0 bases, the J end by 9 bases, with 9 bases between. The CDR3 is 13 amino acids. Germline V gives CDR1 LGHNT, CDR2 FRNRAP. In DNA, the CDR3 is TGTGCTAGTGGTTTGGTACATCCCGGTGAGCAGTTCTTC. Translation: CASGLVHPGEQFF. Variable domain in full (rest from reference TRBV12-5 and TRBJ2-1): DARVTQTPRHKVTEMGQEVTMRCQPILGHNTVFWYRQTMMQGLELLAYFRNRAPLDDSGMPKDRFSAEMPDATLATLKIQPSEPRDSAVYFCASGLVHPGEQFFGPGTRLTVL.

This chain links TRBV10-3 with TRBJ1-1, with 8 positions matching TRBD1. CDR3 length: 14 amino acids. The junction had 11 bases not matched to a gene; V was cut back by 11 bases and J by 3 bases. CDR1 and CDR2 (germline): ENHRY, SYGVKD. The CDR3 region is CAVRSGGEDTEAFF. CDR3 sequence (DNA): TGTGCCGTCCGATCAGGGGGCGAGGACACTGAAGCTTTCTTT.

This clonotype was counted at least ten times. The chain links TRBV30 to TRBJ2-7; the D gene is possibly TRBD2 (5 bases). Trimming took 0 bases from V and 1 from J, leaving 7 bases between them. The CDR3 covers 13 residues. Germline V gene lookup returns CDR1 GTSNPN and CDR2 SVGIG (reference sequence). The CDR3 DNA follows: TGTGCCTGGAGTGTAACGGGGTCCTACGAGCAGTACTTC. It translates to CAWSVTGSYEQYF.

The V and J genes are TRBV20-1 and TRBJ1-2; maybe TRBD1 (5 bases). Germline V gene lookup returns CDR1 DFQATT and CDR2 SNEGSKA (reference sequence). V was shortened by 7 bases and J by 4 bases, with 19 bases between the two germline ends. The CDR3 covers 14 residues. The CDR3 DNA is TGCAGTGTCACCCGCGGGGCTGGCGGCTATGGCTACACCTTC. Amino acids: CSVTRGAGGYGYTF.

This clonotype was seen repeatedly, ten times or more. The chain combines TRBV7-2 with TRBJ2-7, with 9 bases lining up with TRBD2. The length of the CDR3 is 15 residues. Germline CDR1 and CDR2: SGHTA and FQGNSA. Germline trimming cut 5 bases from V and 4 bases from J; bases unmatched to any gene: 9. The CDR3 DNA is TGTGCCAGCAGCCCGGGACTAGCCCTCAAATACGAGCAGTACTTC. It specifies CASSPGLALKYEQYF.

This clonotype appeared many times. The CDR3: CASSSILAEPGREQYF. Written as DNA, the CDR3 is TGTGCCAGCAGCTCGATCCTAGCGGAGCCGGGACGGGAGCAGTACTTC. The chain uses TRBV11-2 and TRBJ2-7; 7 bases agree with TRBD2. The V gene end was trimmed by 4 bases and the J gene end by 7 bases; junction bases not matched to a gene: 16. Germline values: CDR1 SGHAT, CDR2 FQNNGV. The CDR3 runs 16 residues.

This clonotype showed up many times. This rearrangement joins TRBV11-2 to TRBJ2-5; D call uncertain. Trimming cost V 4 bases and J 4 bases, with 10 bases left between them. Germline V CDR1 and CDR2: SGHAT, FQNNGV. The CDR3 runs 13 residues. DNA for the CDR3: TGTGCCAGCAGCTCGGCCTCCTTAGAGACCCAGTACTTC. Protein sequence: CASSSASLETQYF.